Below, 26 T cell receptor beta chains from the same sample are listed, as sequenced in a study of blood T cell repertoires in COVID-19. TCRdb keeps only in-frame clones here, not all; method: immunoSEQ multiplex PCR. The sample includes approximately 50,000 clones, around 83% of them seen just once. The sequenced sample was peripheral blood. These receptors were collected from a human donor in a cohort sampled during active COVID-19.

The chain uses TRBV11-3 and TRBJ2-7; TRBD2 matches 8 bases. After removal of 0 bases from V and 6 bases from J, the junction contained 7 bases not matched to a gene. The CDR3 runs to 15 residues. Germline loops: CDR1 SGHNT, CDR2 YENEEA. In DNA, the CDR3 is TGTGCCAGCAGCTTAGATTCAGGAGCGGGGGCCGAGCAGTACTTC. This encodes CASSLDSGAGAEQYF.

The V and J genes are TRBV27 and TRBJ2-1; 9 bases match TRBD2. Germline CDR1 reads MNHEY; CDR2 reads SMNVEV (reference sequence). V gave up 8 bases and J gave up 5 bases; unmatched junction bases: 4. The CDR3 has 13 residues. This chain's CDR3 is CASRLAGNNEQFF. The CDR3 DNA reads TGTGCCAGCCGGCTAGCGGGAAACAATGAGCAGTTCTTC.

The CDR3 here is CARGRGTDTQYF. For the CDR3, the DNA is TGTGCCCGGGGGAGGGGGACAGATACGCAGTATTTT. The chain employs TRBV30 and TRBJ2-3, with D perhaps matching TRBD2 (7 bases). The CDR3 has 12 residues. V was pared by 8 bases and J by 3 bases, with 12 bases between. CDR1 GTSNPN and CDR2 SVGIG come from the germline V gene (reference sequence).

The CDR3 loop is CASSFEGAEAFF. In DNA, the CDR3 is TGTGCCAGCAGTTTCGAAGGGGCTGAAGCTTTCTTT. The J gene is TRBJ1-1, the V gene TRBV28, with D tentatively TRBD1 (5 bases). With 3 bases removed from V and 6 bases from J, the gap between germline ends came to 8 bases. Per germline, CDR1 MDHEN and CDR2 SYDVKM. The CDR3 extends over 12 amino acids.

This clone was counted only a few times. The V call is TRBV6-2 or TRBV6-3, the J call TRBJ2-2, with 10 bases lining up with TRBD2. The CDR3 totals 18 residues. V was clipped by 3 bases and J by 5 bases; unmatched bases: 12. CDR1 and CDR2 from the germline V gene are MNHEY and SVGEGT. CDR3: CASSYGQRGGRRTGELFF. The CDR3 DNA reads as TGTGCCAGCAGTTATGGCCAGCGGGGGGGCCGGCGGACCGGGGAGCTGTTTTTT.

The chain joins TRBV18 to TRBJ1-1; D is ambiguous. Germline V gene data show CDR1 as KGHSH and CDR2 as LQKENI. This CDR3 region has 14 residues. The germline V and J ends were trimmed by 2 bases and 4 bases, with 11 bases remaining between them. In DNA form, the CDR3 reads TGTGCCAGCTCACCAGAGGGTTTCGGCACTGAAGCTTTCTTT. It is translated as CASSPEGFGTEAFF.

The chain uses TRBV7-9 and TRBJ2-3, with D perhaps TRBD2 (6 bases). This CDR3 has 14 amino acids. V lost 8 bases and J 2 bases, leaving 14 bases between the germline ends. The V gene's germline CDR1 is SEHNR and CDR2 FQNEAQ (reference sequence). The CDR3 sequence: CASLAGGITDTQYF. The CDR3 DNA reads TGTGCCAGCCTTGCCGGGGGAATCACAGATACGCAGTATTTT. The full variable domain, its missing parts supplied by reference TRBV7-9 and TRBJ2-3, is DTGVSQNPRHKITKRGQNVTFRCDPISEHNRLYWYRQTLGQGPEFLTYFQNEAQLEKSRLLSDRFSAERPKGSFSTLEIQRTEQGDSAMYLCASLAGGITDTQYFGPGTRLTVL.

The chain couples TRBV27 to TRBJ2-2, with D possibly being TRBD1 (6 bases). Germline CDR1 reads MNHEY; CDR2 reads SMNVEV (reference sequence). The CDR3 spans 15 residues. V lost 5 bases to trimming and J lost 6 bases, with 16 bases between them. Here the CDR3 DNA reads TGTGCCAGCAGTCTCAGAGGACAGAGCCCCGGGGAGCTGTTTTTT. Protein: CASSLRGQSPGELFF.

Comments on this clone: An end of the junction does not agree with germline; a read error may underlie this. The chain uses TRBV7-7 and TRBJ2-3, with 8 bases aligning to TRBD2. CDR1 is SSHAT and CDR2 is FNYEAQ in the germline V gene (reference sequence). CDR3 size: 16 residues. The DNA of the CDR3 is TGTGCTAGCAGCCCTGGGAGCGGGGGACCCACAGATACGCAGTATTTT. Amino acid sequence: CASSPGSGGPTDTQYF.

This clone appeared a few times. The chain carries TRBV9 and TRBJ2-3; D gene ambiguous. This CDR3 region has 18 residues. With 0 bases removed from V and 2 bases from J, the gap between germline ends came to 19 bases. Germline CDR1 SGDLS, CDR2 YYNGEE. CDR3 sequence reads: CASSVEAFSLVNTDTQYF. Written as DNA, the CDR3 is TGTGCCAGCAGCGTAGAGGCATTTAGCCTGGTAAACACAGATACGCAGTATTTT.

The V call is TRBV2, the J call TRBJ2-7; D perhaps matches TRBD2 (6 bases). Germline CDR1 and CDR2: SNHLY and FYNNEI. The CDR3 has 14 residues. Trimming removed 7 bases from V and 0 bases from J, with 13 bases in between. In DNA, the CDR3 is TGTGCCAGCATATTTGGGGGGAGCTCCTACGAGCAGTACTTC. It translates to CASIFGGSSYEQYF.

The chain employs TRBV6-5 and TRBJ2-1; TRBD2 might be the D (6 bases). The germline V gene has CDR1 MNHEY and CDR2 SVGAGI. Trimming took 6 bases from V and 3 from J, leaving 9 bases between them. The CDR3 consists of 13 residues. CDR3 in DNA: TGTGCCAGCAGACTAGCCAGCTACAATGAGCAGTTCTTC. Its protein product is CASRLASYNEQFF.

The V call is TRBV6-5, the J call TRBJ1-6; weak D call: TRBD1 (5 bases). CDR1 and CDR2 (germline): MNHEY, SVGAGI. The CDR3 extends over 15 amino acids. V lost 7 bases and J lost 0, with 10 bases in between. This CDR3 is CASMGPSSYNSPLHF. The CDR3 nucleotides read TGTGCCAGCATGGGGCCCAGCTCCTATAATTCACCCCTCCACTTT.

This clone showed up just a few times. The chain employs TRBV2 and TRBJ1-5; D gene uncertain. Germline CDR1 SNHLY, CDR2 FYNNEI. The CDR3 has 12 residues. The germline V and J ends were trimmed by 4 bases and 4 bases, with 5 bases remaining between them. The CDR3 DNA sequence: TGTGCCAGCAGTGTAGAGAATCAGCCCCAGCATTTT. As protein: CASSVENQPQHF.

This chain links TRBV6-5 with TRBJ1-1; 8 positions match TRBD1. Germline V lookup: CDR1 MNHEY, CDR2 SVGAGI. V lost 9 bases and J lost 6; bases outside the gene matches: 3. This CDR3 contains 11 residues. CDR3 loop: CASHRGAEAFF. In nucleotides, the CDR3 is TGTGCCAGTCACAGGGGGGCTGAAGCTTTCTTT.

The CDR3 here is CASSVDRVNTEAFF. For the CDR3, the DNA is TGTGCCAGCAGCGTCGACAGGGTCAACACTGAAGCTTTCTTT. The chain recombines TRBV6-4 with TRBJ1-1; 7 nucleotides agree with TRBD1. Germline CDR1 reads MRHNA; CDR2 reads SNTAGT. The CDR3 has 14 amino acids. With 6 bases clipped from V and 2 bases from J, the junction kept 6 bases outside the gene matches.

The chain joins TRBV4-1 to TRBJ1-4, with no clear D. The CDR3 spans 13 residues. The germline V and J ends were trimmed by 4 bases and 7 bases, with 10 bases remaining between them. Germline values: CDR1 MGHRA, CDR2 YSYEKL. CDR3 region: CASSPVFFEKLFF. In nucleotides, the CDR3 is TGCGCCAGCAGCCCAGTCTTCTTTGAAAAACTGTTTTTT.

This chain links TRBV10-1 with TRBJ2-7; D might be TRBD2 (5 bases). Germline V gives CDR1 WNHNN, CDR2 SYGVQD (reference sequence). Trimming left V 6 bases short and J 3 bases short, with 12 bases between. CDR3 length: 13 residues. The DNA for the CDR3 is TGCGCCAGCAGCCGGGGAGTTAGCTACGAGCAGTACTTC. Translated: CASSRGVSYEQYF.

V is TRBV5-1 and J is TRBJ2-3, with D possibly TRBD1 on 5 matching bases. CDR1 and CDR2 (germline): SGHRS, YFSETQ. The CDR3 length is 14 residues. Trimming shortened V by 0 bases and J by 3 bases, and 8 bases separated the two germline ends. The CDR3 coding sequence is TGCGCCAGCAGCTTGGAAGGGGAAACAGATACGCAGTATTTT. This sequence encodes CASSLEGETDTQYF. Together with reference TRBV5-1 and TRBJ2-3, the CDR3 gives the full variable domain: KAGVTQTPRYLIKTRGQQVTLSCSPISGHRSVSWYQQTPGQGLQFLFEYFSETQRNKGNFPGRFSGRQFSNSRSEMNVSTLELGDSALYLCASSLEGETDTQYFGPGTRLTVL.

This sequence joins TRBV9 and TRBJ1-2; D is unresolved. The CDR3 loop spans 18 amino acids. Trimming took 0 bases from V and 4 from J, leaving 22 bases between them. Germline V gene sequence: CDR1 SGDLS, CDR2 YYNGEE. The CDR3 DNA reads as TGTGCCAGCAGCGTAGGGCCCCTGGCGGGTTTGAGTGGCTATGGCTACACCTTC. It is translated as CASSVGPLAGLSGYGYTF.

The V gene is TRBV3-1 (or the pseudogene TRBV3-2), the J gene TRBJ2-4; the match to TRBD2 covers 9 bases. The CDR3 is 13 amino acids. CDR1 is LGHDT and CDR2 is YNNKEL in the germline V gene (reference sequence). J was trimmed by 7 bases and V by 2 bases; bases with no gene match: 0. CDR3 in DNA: TGTGCCAGCAGCCAACTAGCGGGGAACATTCAGTACTTC. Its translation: CASSQLAGNIQYF.

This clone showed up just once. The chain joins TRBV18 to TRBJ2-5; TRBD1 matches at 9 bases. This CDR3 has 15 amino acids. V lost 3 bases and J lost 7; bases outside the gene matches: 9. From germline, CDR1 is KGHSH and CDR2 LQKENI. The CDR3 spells CASSPGTGKVVTQYF. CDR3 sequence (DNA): TGTGCCAGCTCACCCGGGACAGGGAAGGTAGTGACCCAGTACTTC.

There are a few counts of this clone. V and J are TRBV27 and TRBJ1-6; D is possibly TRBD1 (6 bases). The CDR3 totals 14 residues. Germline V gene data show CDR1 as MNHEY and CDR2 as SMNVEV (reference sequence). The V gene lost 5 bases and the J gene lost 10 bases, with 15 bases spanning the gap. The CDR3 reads CASSIDRQISPLHF. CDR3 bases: TGTGCCAGCAGTATAGACAGGCAGATATCACCCCTCCACTTT.

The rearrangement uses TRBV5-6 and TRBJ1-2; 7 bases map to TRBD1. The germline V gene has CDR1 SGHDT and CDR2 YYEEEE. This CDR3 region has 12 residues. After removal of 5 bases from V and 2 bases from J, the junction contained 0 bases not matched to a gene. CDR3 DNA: TGTGCCAGCAGGGACAGGAACTATGGCTACACCTTC. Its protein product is CASRDRNYGYTF.

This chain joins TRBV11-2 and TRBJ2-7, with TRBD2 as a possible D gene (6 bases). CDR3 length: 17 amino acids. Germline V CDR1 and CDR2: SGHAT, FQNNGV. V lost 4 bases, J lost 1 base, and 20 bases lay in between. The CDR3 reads CASSSARVGTRSYEQYF. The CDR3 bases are TGTGCCAGCAGCTCCGCCCGTGTCGGGACTCGGTCCTACGAGCAGTACTTC.

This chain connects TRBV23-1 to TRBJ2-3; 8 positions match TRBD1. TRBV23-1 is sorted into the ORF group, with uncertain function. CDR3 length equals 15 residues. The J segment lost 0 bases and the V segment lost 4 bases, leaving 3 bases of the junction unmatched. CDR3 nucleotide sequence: TGCGCCAGCAGTCCCCGGGACAGGAGCACAGATACGCAGTATTTT. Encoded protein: CASSPRDRSTDTQYF.